One and the same sample provided the 4 T cell receptor beta chains below, sequenced in a study of T cells in Graves' hyperthyroidism and ophthalmopathy. Amplification yielded TCR beta CDR3 regions, with RNA transcripts as the source. TCR CDR3 underwent first-round RT-PCR with the HTBI primer set. TCRdb reanalysed the multiplex PCR reads using MiXCR and keeps one entry per CDR3 protein. The table records 350,000 or so distinct CDR3 sequences, about a sixth of them present only once. Input material: blood. Receptors were obtained from a woman between 40 and 55 years old with Graves' ophthalmopathy.

The chain is built from TRBV2 and TRBJ1-1; D gene uncertain. Trimming took 5 bases from V and 5 from J, leaving 15 bases between them. Germline CDR1 reads SNHLY; CDR2 reads FYNNEI. This CDR3 region has 14 residues. As DNA, the CDR3 is TGTGCCAGCAGTTCGGGCCCCGCCGGGACTGAAGCTTTCTTT. Amino acids: CASSSGPAGTEAFF.

Ten or more counts support this clonotype. The rearrangement links TRBV19 to TRBJ1-1; 7 bases are shared with TRBD1. Germline V gene lookup returns CDR1 LNHDA and CDR2 SQIVND (reference sequence). The CDR3 runs to 14 residues. Trimming took 2 bases from V and 3 from J; bases not matched to a gene: 3. In DNA, the CDR3 is TGTGCCAGTAGTATATTAACAGGGGACACTGAAGCTTTCTTT. Residues: CASSILTGDTEAFF.

This clonotype showed up many times. The rearrangement uses TRBV25-1 and TRBJ1-1, with 7 bases matching TRBD1. Germline-derived CDR1 and CDR2 are MGHDK and SYGVNS. The CDR3 covers 13 residues. V lost 7 bases to trimming and J lost 3 bases; unmatched junction nucleotides: 5. For the CDR3, the DNA is TGTGCCAGCAAACGGGACAGATACACTGAAGCTTTCTTT. Amino acid sequence: CASKRDRYTEAFF.

This clonotype has a count of ten or more. The chain combines TRBV20-1 with TRBJ2-7, with D hard to call. Germline V CDR1 and CDR2: DFQATT, SNEGSKA (reference sequence). V was cut by 6 bases and J by 3 bases, with 12 bases left in between. The CDR3 is 12 residues long. CDR3 in DNA: TGCAGTGCCCCGATGGGGTTCTACGAGCAGTACTTC. The encoded protein is CSAPMGFYEQYF.